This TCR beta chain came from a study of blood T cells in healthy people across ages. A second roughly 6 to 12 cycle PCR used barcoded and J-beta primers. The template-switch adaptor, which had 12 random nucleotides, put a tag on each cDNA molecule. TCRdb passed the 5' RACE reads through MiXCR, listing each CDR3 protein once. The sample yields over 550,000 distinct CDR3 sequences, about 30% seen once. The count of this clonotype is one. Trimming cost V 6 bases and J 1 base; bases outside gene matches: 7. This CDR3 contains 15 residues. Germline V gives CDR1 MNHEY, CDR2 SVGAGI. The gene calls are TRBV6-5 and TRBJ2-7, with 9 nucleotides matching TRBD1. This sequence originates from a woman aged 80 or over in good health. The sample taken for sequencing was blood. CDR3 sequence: CASRMGQGESYEQYF. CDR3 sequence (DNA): TGTGCCAGCAGGATGGGACAGGGAGAGTCCTACGAGCAGTACTTC.